The 4 T cell receptor beta chains presented below share a single source sample, sequenced in a study of cytomegalovirus exposure and HLA in healthy donors. Both 60 Vbeta primers and 13 Jbeta primers went into the PCR. The method was immunoSEQ multiplex PCR; TCRdb's version includes in-frame clones alone and lacks a portion of them. The sample records about 130,000 clones, 75% to 90% being singletons. The sample was PBMCs. All receptors come from a woman in her thirties or forties in good health and CMV-seronegative.

This clone came up a few times. The chain uses TRBV4-3 and TRBJ1-6; 7 nucleotides line up with TRBD1. The CDR3 totals 16 residues. Germline V gene sequence: CDR1 LGHNA, CDR2 YSLEER. Trimming at V came to 2 bases and at J to 1 base, leaving 2 bases not matched to a gene. The CDR3 here is CASSQTGQSYNSPLHF. In DNA, the CDR3 is TGCGCCAGCAGCCAAACGGGACAGTCCTATAATTCACCCCTCCACTTT.

V gene TRBV19 combines with J gene TRBJ2-1, with 8 bases identical to TRBD2. The CDR3 sequence is 15 residues long. V lost 3 bases to trimming and J lost 4 bases; unmatched junction nucleotides: 5. CDR1 is LNHDA and CDR2 is SQIVND in the germline V gene (reference sequence). This CDR3 reads CASSIVGRGYNEQFF. In DNA, the CDR3 is TGTGCCAGTAGTATTGTCGGGAGGGGGTACAATGAGCAGTTCTTC.

The V call is TRBV6-1, the J call TRBJ1-2, with D maybe TRBD1 (5 bases). V was trimmed by 7 bases and J by 4 bases, leaving 16 bases between them. The CDR3 contains 14 residues. Germline V lookup: CDR1 MNHNS, CDR2 SASEGT. The CDR3 reads CASTGGVSLYGYTF. As DNA, the CDR3 is TGTGCCAGCACCGGGGGGGTGTCACTCTATGGCTACACCTTC.

V and J are TRBV5-6 and TRBJ1-3, with a tentative D call TRBD1 (5 bases). The CDR3 is 17 amino acids. The germline CDR1 and CDR2 sequences are SGHDT and YYEEEE. Between the trimmed V and J ends, which lost 3 bases and 0 bases, there was a span of 16 bases. CDR3 bases: TGTGCCAGCAGCTCCCTGGCGGGGGATCCCTCTGGAAACACCATATATTTT. It specifies CASSSLAGDPSGNTIYF.